The sequence of this TCR beta chain was determined in a study of blood T cell repertoires in COVID-19. In the study overall: T cells, B-cell-depleted T cells, or PBMCs supplied cDNA or gDNA.

Trimming removed 5 bases at V and 2 bases at J, with 13 bases between. Germline V gene data show CDR1 as LNHDA and CDR2 as SQIVND (reference sequence). The CDR3 loop spans 15 amino acids. Authors' data handling: Cell counts per sample came from amplifying reference gene primers. Clones were sequenced by immunoSEQ multiplex PCR, and TCRdb holds only the in-frame ones, with some missing. V and J calls and clone size come straight from that table; D and trimming were deduced from the DNA. The sample contains about 100,000 clones, 80% of which appear only once. The chain recombines TRBV19 with TRBJ1-5, with D possibly matching TRBD1 (5 bases). This TCR was recovered from a man in his 70s with active or convalescent COVID-19. The sequencing input was peripheral blood. The CDR3 coding sequence is TGTGCCAGTAGTGGGGCAGGTCAGGGCAATCAGCCCCAGCATTTT. As protein: CASSGAGQGNQPQHF.